The 32 T cell receptor beta chains below come from one sample, sequenced in a study of cytomegalovirus exposure and HLA in healthy donors. PCR employed 60 Vbeta and 13 Jbeta primers. Clones were read by immunoSEQ multiplex PCR, and TCRdb kept only the in-frame ones, dropping some. The repertoire consists of fewer than 250,000 clones, with roughly four fifths occurring once and the leading ten covering less than 4%. The sequenced material came from PBMCs. The source is a woman in her 30s in good health and CMV-seropositive.

The gene calls are TRBV7-2 and TRBJ2-1; a possible D gene is TRBD2 (5 bases). CDR3 size: 15 residues. V was clipped by 2 bases and J by 7 bases, with 15 bases between them. Germline CDR1 SGHTA, CDR2 FQGNSA. The CDR3 reads CASSLIAIRGNEQFF. CDR3 coding DNA: TGTGCCAGCAGCTTAATTGCGATCAGAGGGAATGAGCAGTTCTTC. Using reference TRBV7-2 and TRBJ2-1 for the parts outside the CDR3, the full variable domain is GAGVSQSPSNKVTEKGKDVELRCDPISGHTALYWYRQSLGQGLEFLIYFQGNSAPDKSGLPSDRFSAERTGGSVSTLTIQRTQQEDSAVYLCASSLIAIRGNEQFFGPGTRLTVL.

This clone was observed a handful of times. The V and J genes are TRBV15 and TRBJ2-3; D may be TRBD2 (6 bases). Germline lookup yields CDR1 LNHNV and CDR2 YYDKDF (reference sequence). The CDR3 has 14 amino acids. V lost 3 bases to trimming and J lost 3 bases, with 10 bases between them. CDR3 coding DNA: TGTGCCACCAGCAGGGTGGGAGGAACAGATACGCAGTATTTT. Protein sequence: CATSRVGGTDTQYF.

The CDR3: CASRGSGLDEQFF. The CDR3 DNA reads as TGTGCCTCCAGGGGGTCTGGTCTGGATGAGCAGTTCTTC. V gene TRBV10-3 combines with J gene TRBJ2-1; TRBD1 matches at 7 bases. This CDR3 region has 13 residues. Losses at the gene ends were 11 bases for V and 8 bases for J; bases not matched to a gene: 12. Germline CDR1 and CDR2: ENHRY and SYGVKD.

J is TRBJ1-5 and V is TRBV19; TRBD1 agrees at 9 bases. This CDR3 region has 14 residues. V shed 4 bases and J 8 bases; nucleotides not matched to a gene: 6. Germline lookup yields CDR1 LNHDA and CDR2 SQIVND (reference sequence). In nucleotides, the CDR3 is TGTGCCAGTAGTAAGGGACAGGGACACGAGCCCCAGCATTTT. This codes for CASSKGQGHEPQHF.

This chain connects TRBV28 to TRBJ1-4; a possible D gene is TRBD1 (5 bases). CDR3 size: 14 residues. Germline lookup yields CDR1 MDHEN and CDR2 SYDVKM. Deletions cut 6 bases from V and 3 bases from J, with 11 bases between. CDR3 sequence (DNA): TGTGCCAGCAGCCGCGCGGGGGCTAATGAAAAACTGTTTTTT. This codes for CASSRAGANEKLFF. The full variable domain, completed using reference TRBV28 and TRBJ1-4, is DVKVTQSSRYLVKRTGEKVFLECVQDMDHENMFWYRQDPGLGLRLIYFSYDVKMKEKGDIPEGYSVSREKKERFSLILESASTNQTSMYLCASSRAGANEKLFFGSGTQLSVL.

The chain uses TRBV20-1 and TRBJ2-5; D not certain. The J call may be wrong; the DNA end is better matched by TRBJ2-7. Germline V gene lookup returns CDR1 DFQATT and CDR2 SNEGSKA (reference sequence). The CDR3 is 11 amino acids. Here the CDR3 DNA reads TGCAGTGCTAGAGAGAACTACGAGCAGTACTTC. Protein sequence: CSARENYEQYF.

The chain employs TRBV7-9 and TRBJ2-3, with 10 bases matching TRBD2. The CDR3 totals 17 residues. The V segment lost 0 bases and the J segment 5 bases; nucleotides outside the gene matches: 8. Germline assignment: CDR1 SEHNR and CDR2 FQNEAQ (reference sequence). CDR3 region: CASSLALAGLGKDTQYF. The CDR3 region has the DNA TGTGCCAGCAGCTTAGCACTAGCGGGATTGGGGAAAGATACGCAGTATTTT.

J is TRBJ1-6 and V is TRBV6-5; D gene uncertain. The germline CDR1 and CDR2 sequences are MNHEY and SVGAGI. CDR3 length: 13 residues. V was cut by 2 bases and J by 10 bases, with 9 bases left in between. CDR3 amino acids: CASSYASLSPLHF. The CDR3 DNA follows: TGTGCCAGCAGTTACGCCTCCCTATCACCCCTCCACTTT.

This chain joins TRBV28 and TRBJ2-7, with 11 bases fitting TRBD1. This CDR3 is 15 amino acids long. Germline values: CDR1 MDHEN, CDR2 SYDVKM. Trimming removed 3 bases from V and 4 bases from J; junction bases left unmatched: 5. CDR3 amino acids: CASSLVGQGGYEQYF. The CDR3 region has the DNA TGTGCCAGCAGTTTGGTGGGACAGGGGGGGTACGAGCAGTACTTC.

The chain couples TRBV11-2 to TRBJ1-1, with 8 positions matching TRBD1. The CDR3 has 16 residues. V dropped 1 base and J dropped 0; count of bases not matched to a gene: 4. CDR1 is SGHAT and CDR2 is FQNNGV in the germline V gene. CDR3 nucleotide sequence: TGTGCCAGCAGCTTAGGGCCGGGACAGGTGAACACTGAAGCTTTCTTT. This codes for CASSLGPGQVNTEAFF.

This chain joins TRBV4-1 and TRBJ2-7; 9 bases line up with TRBD1. This CDR3 is 15 amino acids long. The ends lost 1 base at V and 2 bases at J; junction bases unmatched: 3. Germline V gives CDR1 MGHRA, CDR2 YSYEKL. CDR3 in amino acids: CASSQGGDRAYEQYF. The CDR3 DNA reads as TGCGCCAGCAGCCAAGGCGGGGACAGGGCCTACGAGCAGTACTTC.

This chain uses TRBV19 with TRBJ1-2; D unresolved. The CDR3 sequence is 15 residues long. Germline V gene data show CDR1 as LNHDA and CDR2 as SQIVND (reference sequence). Trimming removed 5 bases at V and 3 bases at J, with 16 bases between. The CDR3 sequence: CASSLRGSAYYGYTF. The CDR3 bases are TGTGCCAGTAGTCTCCGGGGTTCTGCCTACTATGGCTACACCTTC.

This clone has a single count. The chain carries TRBV10-2 and TRBJ1-4; 9 bases are shared with TRBD1. V was clipped by 2 bases and J by 7 bases; unmatched bases: 8. CDR3 length: 16 amino acids. Germline V gene sequence: CDR1 WSHSY, CDR2 SAAADI. The CDR3 DNA follows: TGCGCCAGCAGTGAGAACACCGGGACAGGGCGTGAAAAACTGTTTTTT. Protein product: CASSENTGTGREKLFF.

V is TRBV19 and J is TRBJ2-7; D is unclear. Germline-derived CDR1 and CDR2 are LNHDA and SQIVND (reference sequence). CDR3 size: 13 residues. The V end lost 6 bases, the J end lost 6 bases, and 15 bases lay between the germline ends. The CDR3 coding sequence is TGTGCCAGTAGGACTCTTGGCGAGGTCGAGCAGTACTTC. Amino acids: CASRTLGEVEQYF.

The chain recombines TRBV7-7 with TRBJ2-7; 8 bases align to TRBD1. This CDR3 is built from 14 residues. Germline V CDR1 and CDR2: SSHAT, FNYEAQ (reference sequence). The trim removed 4 bases at V and 6 bases at J, leaving 8 bases unmatched. Here the CDR3 DNA reads TGTGCCAGCAGCTCATCCGGACAGGGCGGCGAGCAGTACTTC. This gives the protein CASSSSGQGGEQYF. Looking up the rest from reference TRBV7-7 and TRBJ2-7 gives the full variable domain: GAGVSQSPRYKVTKRGQDVTLRCDPISSHATLYWYQQALGQGPEFLTYFNYEAQPDKSGLPSDRFSAERPEGSISTLTIQRTEQRDSAMYRCASSSSGQGGEQYFGPGTRLTVT.

The rearrangement links TRBV6-5 to TRBJ1-1, with D unclear. Germline CDR1 MNHEY, CDR2 SVGAGI. The CDR3 totals 13 residues. The germline V and J ends were trimmed by 2 bases and 3 bases, with 7 bases remaining between them. The CDR3 loop reads CASSYQTYTEAFF. CDR3 sequence (DNA): TGTGCCAGCAGTTACCAGACATACACTGAAGCTTTCTTT.

This clone was detected a few times. The CDR3 DNA is TGTGCCAGCAGTCTTTCCTCGGGGAGGGATGGCTACACCTTC. Amino acids: CASSLSSGRDGYTF. The V and J genes are TRBV28 and TRBJ1-2; D is uncertain. Per germline, CDR1 MDHEN and CDR2 SYDVKM. Trimming took 5 bases from V and 6 from J, leaving 16 bases between them. The CDR3 has 14 residues.

This chain uses TRBV6-1 with TRBJ2-5; D might be TRBD1 (6 bases). The CDR3 has 15 amino acids. V gave up 7 bases and J gave up 4 bases, with 19 bases separating them. CDR1 and CDR2 (germline): MNHNS, SASEGT. The CDR3 loop reads CASKGDGITGETQYF. In DNA form, the CDR3 reads TGTGCCAGCAAGGGGGACGGGATCACGGGAGAGACCCAGTACTTC.

This clone showed up just a few times. V usage is TRBV15 and J usage is TRBJ2-5, with 8 nucleotides matching TRBD1. The ends lost 4 bases at V and 0 bases at J; junction bases unmatched: 4. Germline CDR1 is LNHNV and CDR2 is YYDKDF (reference sequence). The CDR3 totals 15 residues. CDR3: CATSKADRDQETQYF. As DNA, the CDR3 is TGTGCCACCAGCAAAGCGGACAGGGACCAAGAGACCCAGTACTTC.

This chain's CDR3 is CASSHRGYGMNTEAFF. The CDR3 nucleotides read TGTGCCAGCAGCCATCGGGGGTATGGCATGAACACTGAAGCTTTCTTT. V and J are TRBV28 and TRBJ1-1; perhaps TRBD1 as D (5 bases). Trimming took off 6 bases at V and 0 bases at J, with 17 bases between the two ends. CDR1 is MDHEN and CDR2 is SYDVKM in the germline V gene. This CDR3 has 16 amino acids.

The V call is TRBV15, the J call TRBJ1-1; D not certain. The V gene lost 0 bases and the J gene lost 2 bases, with 10 bases spanning the gap. CDR1 and CDR2 (germline): LNHNV, YYDKDF (reference sequence). This CDR3 comprises 15 residues. DNA of the CDR3: TGTGCCACCAGCAGAGATCGGGGAGCCAACACTGAAGCTTTCTTT. It encodes CATSRDRGANTEAFF.

V usage is TRBV18 and J usage is TRBJ1-2, with TRBD1 matching 9 bases. The CDR3 runs to 16 residues. Germline trimming cut 3 bases from V and 6 bases from J; bases unmatched to any gene: 11. The germline CDR1 and CDR2 sequences are KGHSH and LQKENI. Here the CDR3 reads CASSPTGQGVSDGYTF. The CDR3 region has the DNA TGTGCCAGCTCACCGACGGGACAGGGCGTTTCGGATGGCTACACCTTC.

The J gene is TRBJ1-2, the V gene TRBV27; maybe TRBD1 (6 bases). Deletions cut 1 base from V and 7 bases from J, with 10 bases between. Germline V lookup: CDR1 MNHEY, CDR2 SMNVEV (reference sequence). This CDR3 has 13 amino acids. The CDR3 here is CASSLLGGGGYTF. The DNA of the CDR3 is TGTGCCAGCAGTTTATTGGGAGGGGGTGGCTACACCTTC.

V is TRBV11-2 and J is TRBJ1-1; 8 bases align to TRBD1. The junction had 11 bases not matched to a gene; V was cut back by 5 bases and J by 3 bases. The CDR3 consists of 16 residues. The germline CDR1 and CDR2 sequences are SGHAT and FQNNGV. As DNA, the CDR3 is TGTGCCAGCAGCCCGAGACAGGGGACCAAGGACACTGAAGCTTTCTTT. It specifies CASSPRQGTKDTEAFF.

The chain carries TRBV18 and TRBJ2-7, with a weak D call TRBD1 (5 bases). Trimming removed 3 bases from V and 2 bases from J, with 8 bases in between. Per germline, CDR1 KGHSH and CDR2 LQKENI. The length of the CDR3 is 13 residues. CDR3 residues: CASSPRQPYEQYF. CDR3 coding DNA: TGTGCCAGCTCACCGCGACAGCCCTACGAGCAGTACTTC.

The chain links TRBV6-5 to TRBJ2-3; perhaps TRBD1 as D (6 bases). The CDR3 runs 15 residues. V was shortened by 7 bases and J by 1 base, with 15 bases between the two germline ends. Germline V CDR1 and CDR2: MNHEY, SVGAGI. CDR3 in amino acids: CASTPRAGGTDTQYF. The CDR3 bases are TGTGCCAGCACCCCCAGGGCAGGGGGCACAGATACGCAGTATTTT.

This chain joins TRBV27 and TRBJ2-7, with TRBD2 identical over 10 bases. The V segment lost 3 bases and the J segment 7 bases; nucleotides outside the gene matches: 9. Germline assignment: CDR1 MNHEY and CDR2 SMNVEV (reference sequence). The CDR3 spans 15 residues. The CDR3 sequence: CASSFFIASGSEQYF. In DNA form, the CDR3 reads TGTGCCAGCAGTTTTTTTATTGCTAGCGGGAGTGAGCAGTACTTC.

The chain is built from TRBV6-4 and TRBJ2-1, with D maybe TRBD2 (7 bases). In germline, CDR1 is MRHNA, CDR2 SNTAGT. The CDR3 is 15 residues long. V was clipped by 1 base and J by 10 bases, with 17 bases between them. The CDR3 DNA reads as TGTGCCAGCAGTGACTGGGGGGGGCCTAAGGACGAGCAGTTCTTC. Protein: CASSDWGGPKDEQFF.

The chain recombines TRBV27 with TRBJ1-4; TRBD1 agrees at 7 bases. The J segment lost 4 bases and the V segment lost 6 bases, leaving 5 bases of the junction unmatched. Per germline, CDR1 MNHEY and CDR2 SMNVEV (reference sequence). The CDR3 consists of 14 residues. This chain's CDR3 is CASRRGTVNEKLFF. Here the CDR3 DNA reads TGTGCCAGCAGGCGAGGGACAGTTAATGAAAAACTGTTTTTT.

This clone was seen a few times. V usage is TRBV2 and J usage is TRBJ1-6; 8 bases map to TRBD1. The CDR3 sequence is 15 residues long. V shed 6 bases and J 7 bases; nucleotides not matched to a gene: 8. CDR1 is SNHLY and CDR2 is FYNNEI in the germline V gene. In DNA form, the CDR3 reads TGTGCCAGCAGGTTGATACAGGGGGGCAATTCACCCCTCCACTTT. Its translation: CASRLIQGGNSPLHF.

CDR3 residues: CASSDSADSYNEQFF. CDR3 coding DNA: TGTGCCAGCAGTGACTCGGCGGATTCCTACAATGAGCAGTTCTTC. The chain recombines TRBV6-4 with TRBJ2-1; D not certain. The CDR3 has 15 amino acids. Germline assignment: CDR1 MRHNA and CDR2 SNTAGT. Trimming stripped 0 bases from V and 1 base from J, with 7 bases between.

This clone was seen only a few times. CDR3 region: CASGLAGGPGTQYF. CDR3 nucleotides: TGTGCCAGCGGCTTAGCGGGAGGGCCTGGTACGCAGTATTTT. This sequence joins TRBV27 and TRBJ2-3, with 11 bases lining up with TRBD2. V dropped 8 bases and J dropped 8; count of bases not matched to a gene: 9. CDR3 length equals 14 residues. Germline V CDR1 and CDR2: MNHEY, SMNVEV (reference sequence).